The rows below give T cell receptor beta chains drawn from one sample of a study of blood T cell repertoires in COVID-19. Measured with immunoSEQ multiplex PCR; TCRdb has only the in-frame clones, and not every one. The profile shows roughly 220,000 clones, approximately 80% of them singletons. The sample comprised peripheral blood. The source of these receptors is a woman at least 80 years old with COVID-19, enrolled during active disease. Each CDR3 is given with its conserved first and last residue. A D gene is named only where the DNA matches it firmly. Clone size is stated in some rows and not others, as once, few, many or a class when expanded.

>once|TRBJ1-1|TRBV3-1/TRBV3-2|NA
TGTGCCAGCAGCCAAGTGGTTTGGGGGCGCCCCGGCATGAACACTGAAGCTTTCTTT
CASSQVVWGRPGMNTEAFF
>once|TRBJ2-1|TRBV27|TRBD1
TGTGCCAGCAGTTTGGGGACAGGGGTGCGTAATGAGCAGTTCTTC
CASSLGTGVRNEQFF
>many|TRBJ2-5|TRBV11-3|TRBD1
TGTGCCAGCAGCTTTTCCGGGACAGGGATCCAAGAGACCCAGTACTTC
CASSFSGTGIQETQYF
>NA|TRBJ2-1|TRBV7-2|TRBD2
TGTGCCAGCAGGGGACTAGCGTCAAATGAGCAGTTCTTC
CASRGLASNEQFF
>NA|TRBJ2-7|TRBV3-1/TRBV3-2|NA
TGTGCCAGCAGCCAAGATGGCGGAGAGGAGCAGTACTTC
CASSQDGGEEQYF
>NA|TRBJ1-2|TRBV29-1|NA
TGCAGCGCTCAAGGAGGTCAAGCTAACTATGGCTACACCTTC
CSAQGGQANYGYTF
>NA|TRBJ2-1|TRBV4-2|NA
TGTGCCAGCAGCCCCTCAACGGGCAATGAGCAGTTCTTC
CASSPSTGNEQFF
>NA|TRBJ2-3|TRBV9|TRBD2
TGTGCCAGCAGCGCGAGCGGGAGTTCACCAGATACGCAGTATTTT
CASSASGSSPDTQYF
>NA|TRBJ1-5|TRBV5-1|NA
TGCGCCAGCAGCTTGGGCCCCGGTAGCAATCAGCCCCAGCATTTT
CASSLGPGSNQPQHF
>NA|TRBJ1-2|TRBV7-2|NA
TGTGCCAGCAGCCCACTCTACAGAGCTAACTATGGCTACACCTTC
CASSPLYRANYGYTF
>few|TRBJ2-7|TRBV11-2|NA
TGTGCCAGCAGCTTAGACTATACCTACGAGCAGTACTTC
CASSLDYTYEQYF
>NA|TRBJ2-2|TRBV7-8|TRBD1
TGTGCCAGCAGATACGGACAGGGACTCACCGGGGAGCTGTTTTTT
CASRYGQGLTGELFF
>NA|TRBJ1-3|TRBV19|NA
TGTGCCAGTAGAGCGGGGGGCACTGGCACCATATATTTT
CASRAGGTGTIYF
>few|TRBJ1-5|TRBV30|NA
TGTGCCTGGAATGCTAAAGGACAGTTCAATCAGCCCCAGCATTTT
CAWNAKGQFNQPQHF
>NA|TRBJ1-2|TRBV28|NA
TGTGCCAGCAGCACGGGACTGCTGGGCTACACCTTC
CASSTGLLGYTF
>NA|TRBJ1-2|TRBV11-2|TRBD1
TGTGCCAGCAGCTTAGGCAGGGGGCGAGGCTACACCTTC
CASSLGRGRGYTF
>NA|TRBJ1-2|TRBV4-3|NA
TGCGCCAGCAGCCAAGATGGGAGGCGTGGCTACACCTTC
CASSQDGRRGYTF
>NA|TRBJ1-2|TRBV29-1|TRBD1
TGCAGCGTTGTTTCCAGGGGGGCTAGTGGCTACACCTTC
CSVVSRGASGYTF
>NA|TRBJ2-5|TRBV5-6|TRBD1
TGTGCCAGCAGCTTGGGACAGGGGGATCAAGAGACCCAGTACTTC
CASSLGQGDQETQYF
>NA|TRBJ1-2|TRBV11-2|TRBD1
TGTGCCAGCAGCTTAGACAGGGGGCCTGGCTACACCTTC
CASSLDRGPGYTF
>few|TRBJ2-7|TRBV5-4|NA
TGTGCCAGCAGCCCACAGAGCTCCTACGAGCAGTACTTC
CASSPQSSYEQYF
>NA|TRBJ1-3|TRBV14|NA
TGTGCCAGCAGCCATGTTAAGGGGACTGGAAACACCATATATTTT
CASSHVKGTGNTIYF
>once|TRBJ2-5|TRBV6-4|TRBD1
TGTGCCTTTCCGGGACAGAAAGAGACCCAGTACTTC
CAFPGQKETQYF
>NA|TRBJ1-2|TRBV28|NA
TGTGCCGCGGCTCGGTATGGCTACACCTTC
CAAARYGYTF
>NA|TRBJ2-1|TRBV5-4|NA
TGTGCCAGCAGCTTGACGGGGGGCCGCTACAATGAGCAGTTCTTC
CASSLTGGRYNEQFF
>NA|TRBJ1-2|TRBV6-6|NA
TGTGCCAGCAGTTACACAAGTGGCTACACCTTC
CASSYTSGYTF
>NA|TRBJ2-7|TRBV3-1/TRBV3-2|TRBD1
TGTGCCAGCAGACAACAGGGGAGTGGGACCTACGAGCAGTACTTC
CASRQQGSGTYEQYF
>NA|TRBJ2-1|TRBV5-1|TRBD2
TGCGCCAGCAGCCTTTGGACTAGCGGGAGCGGAAATGAGCAGTTCTTC
CASSLWTSGSGNEQFF
>few|TRBJ1-6|TRBV5-1|NA
TGCGCCAGCAGCTTGGGGCAGGGCCCGAGCTCCTATAATTCACCCCTCCACTTT
CASSLGQGPSSYNSPLHF
>NA|TRBJ2-7|TRBV7-2|TRBD1
TGTGCCAGCAGCTTAGGGGACAGGGTTGAAGGGAAGTACTTC
CASSLGDRVEGKYF
>NA|TRBJ1-4|TRBV19|NA
TGTGCCAGTAGTATAGCAGGGGCCGCAACTAATGAAAAACTGTTTTTT
CASSIAGAATNEKLFF
>NA|TRBJ1-4|TRBV6-6|NA
TGTGCCAGCAGTTACTCTAACCAACTAGGGGAAAAACTGTTTTTT
CASSYSNQLGEKLFF
>NA|TRBJ1-1|TRBV30|TRBD1
TGTGCCTGGCAACCGGGACAGGGTCTGAACACTGAAGCTTTCTTT
CAWQPGQGLNTEAFF
>NA|TRBJ1-2|TRBV4-1|NA
TGCGCCAGCAGCCAATACATGGGCGGGGGCTACACCTTC
CASSQYMGGGYTF
>NA|TRBJ1-1|TRBV7-2|NA
TGTGCCAGCAGCTCACAAACAGGGATAGGCACTGAAGCTTTCTTT
CASSSQTGIGTEAFF
>NA|TRBJ2-7|TRBV5-1|TRBD2
TGCGCCAGCAGCCTCGGGACTAGCGGGGGGGCGGTTAACGAGCAGTACTTC
CASSLGTSGGAVNEQYF
>NA|TRBJ1-1|TRBV14|TRBD1
TGTGCCAGCAGCCAAGACTTGGGACAGGGTCTTTCTGAAGCTTTCTTT
CASSQDLGQGLSEAFF
>NA|TRBJ1-2|TRBV16|NA
TGTGCCAGCAGCCAATTCCGGCAGGGCTATGGCTACACCTTC
CASSQFRQGYGYTF
>NA|TRBJ2-3|TRBV6-5|TRBD2
TGTGCCAGCAGTAAACTAGCGGGTATGAATACGCAGTATTTT
CASSKLAGMNTQYF
>NA|TRBJ1-2|TRBV6-2/TRBV6-3|NA
TGTGCCAGCAGTTACTCGACAGGCCCGGGGACCTTC
CASSYSTGPGTF
>NA|TRBJ2-2|TRBV5-1|NA
TGCGCCAGCAGACAGGGTGCCGGGGAGCTGTTTTTT
CASRQGAGELFF
>NA|TRBJ1-4|TRBV19|TRBD1
TGTGCCAGTAGTCGAACCAACAGGGGAACTAATGAAAAACTGTTTTTT
CASSRTNRGTNEKLFF
>once|TRBJ2-2|TRBV29-1|NA
TGCAGCGTTTTGTTACAGGGTCTCACCGGGGAGCTGTTTTTT
CSVLLQGLTGELFF
>NA|TRBJ1-1|TRBV19|TRBD1
TGTGCCAGTAGTATAGGACAGGGGCACATGAACACTGAAGCTTTCTTT
CASSIGQGHMNTEAFF
>NA|TRBJ1-1|TRBV6-5|NA
TGTGCCAGCAGTTTCCCAGGGGACCCTCAAGCTTTCTTT
CASSFPGDPQAFF
>NA|TRBJ2-3|TRBV5-8|TRBD2
TGTGCCAGCAGCAGCTTACTAGCGGGACTGGGTGAAGATACGCAGTATTTT
CASSSLLAGLGEDTQYF
>NA|TRBJ2-2|TRBV2|TRBD1
TGTGCCAGCAGTTCGAACACCTTACAGACAGGGAGAGGCACCGGGGAGCTGTTTTTT
CASSSNTLQTGRGTGELFF
>NA|TRBJ2-7|TRBV29-1|TRBD2
TGCAGCGCTCTGAGCGGGGGCTCTGGCGAGCAGTACTTC
CSALSGGSGEQYF
>NA|TRBJ2-5|TRBV5-4|NA
TGTGCCAGCAGCTACGGACAGAGAGGCCAGTACTTC
CASSYGQRGQYF
>NA|TRBJ1-5|TRBV6-2/TRBV6-3|NA
TGTGCCAGCAGTTACTGGGGGCAGCTTAGCAATCAGCCCCAGCATTTT
CASSYWGQLSNQPQHF
>few|TRBJ2-1|TRBV16|NA
TGTGCCAGCAGCCAAATGGACAGCCGACACAATGAGCAGTTCTTC
CASSQMDSRHNEQFF